This T cell receptor beta chain was found in a study of OX40 agonist ivuxolimab in advanced cancers. Sampled blood was obtained at baseline, cycle 4 day 1, and cycle 7 day 1. Clones were sequenced by immunoSEQ multiplex PCR, and TCRdb holds only the in-frame ones, with some missing. The data contain around 26,000 clones, roughly 85% of them singletons. The specimen comprised CD4+ or CD8+ T cells sorted from blood, sampled in a trial of the OX40 agonist ivuxolimab. This clonotype was obtained from an adult with an advanced solid tumor such as melanoma, head and neck, liver or kidney cancer.

The DNA of the CDR3 is TGTGCCAGCAGCTTTTCCCCCCGAGACACTGAAGCTTTCTTT. Its protein product is CASSFSPRDTEAFF. The chain joins TRBV12-1 to TRBJ1-1. TRBV12-1 represents a pseudogene. The CDR3 is 14 amino acids.